The 22 T cell receptor beta chains in this list originate from one sample, sequenced in a study of blood T cell repertoires in COVID-19 (dated by TCRdb to 2020 to 2022). The library was prepared using the immunoSEQ multiplex PCR assay. The immuneACCESS repertoire file appears here via TCRdb, limited to in-frame rearrangements. These files lack a portion of the clones; in checked studies, under half of the deficit traces to unresolved V genes, and the cause of the others is not known. The sample yields 80,000 to 100,000 clones; 80% to 90% were counted once. Just under 20% of the sample goes to the ten largest clones. The sequencing input was peripheral blood. The receptors stem from a human donor in a cohort sampled during active COVID-19.

CDR3 sequence (DNA): TGTGCCAGCAGCAATACGACTAGCGGGATAGATTCCTACAATGAGCAGTTCTTC. Amino acids: CASSNTTSGIDSYNEQFF. The chain employs TRBV21-1 and TRBJ2-1; the table's D call, TRBD2, has no DNA check behind it. TRBV21-1 is described as a pseudogene. This CDR3 has 18 residues.

The V call is TRBV5-1, the J call TRBJ1-1; maybe TRBD1 (5 bases). CDR3 length: 13 amino acids. V was cut by 1 base and J by 7 bases, with 11 bases left in between. Germline V CDR1 and CDR2: SGHRS, YFSETQ. The CDR3 region has the DNA TGCGCCAGCAGCTTGCCGGGGGTTGTTGAAGCTTTCTTT. It translates to CASSLPGVVEAFF.

This clone was recorded once. The chain is built from TRBV2 and TRBJ1-5; 9 nucleotides line up with TRBD1. Losses at the gene ends were 7 bases for V and 4 bases for J; bases not matched to a gene: 17. Germline CDR1 is SNHLY and CDR2 is FYNNEI. This CDR3 spans 18 amino acids. The CDR3 region is CASITPLKRGQGNQPQHF. DNA for the CDR3: TGTGCCAGCATAACACCCCTTAAGCGGGGACAGGGAAATCAGCCCCAGCATTTT.

This chain connects TRBV28 to TRBJ2-7, with 12 bases identical to TRBD2. With 7 bases clipped from V and 6 bases from J, the junction kept 10 bases outside the gene matches. The CDR3 has 15 residues. Germline V CDR1 and CDR2: MDHEN, SYDVKM. The chain's CDR3 is CASTPPGLAGREQYF. The CDR3 DNA follows: TGTGCCAGCACCCCACCAGGACTAGCGGGACGCGAGCAGTACTTC.

The chain joins TRBV7-2 to TRBJ1-3; D gene ambiguous. The CDR3 runs 15 residues. Trimming took 1 base from V and 2 from J, leaving 9 bases between them. Per germline, CDR1 SGHTA and CDR2 FQGNSA. The CDR3 region is CASSLDQATGNTIYF. The CDR3 DNA is TGTGCCAGCAGCTTAGATCAGGCGACTGGAAACACCATATATTTT.

The chain uses TRBV7-2 and TRBJ1-2; D unresolved. Per germline, CDR1 SGHTA and CDR2 FQGNSA. V was trimmed by 4 bases and J by 0 bases, leaving 6 bases between them. The length of the CDR3 is 13 residues. The CDR3 coding sequence is TGTGCCAGCAGCTCCCCGTCTAACTATGGCTACACCTTC. Translation gives CASSSPSNYGYTF.

The gene calls are TRBV4-3 and TRBJ1-2; weak D call: TRBD1 (5 bases). CDR3 size: 14 residues. The V end was cut by 3 bases, the J end by 8 bases, with 16 bases between. CDR1 and CDR2 (germline): LGHNA, YSLEER. Written as DNA, the CDR3 is TGCGCCAGCAGCCACACGACAGCCTCTAGGGGCTACACCTTC. It yields the protein CASSHTTASRGYTF.

In its sample, this clone was seen a few times. The chain joins TRBV6-5 to TRBJ1-1; no reliable D call. Per the germline V gene, CDR1 is MNHEY and CDR2 is SVGAGI. The V and J ends lost 0 bases and 1 base respectively, with 9 bases between them. CDR3 length: 15 residues. The CDR3 DNA reads TGTGCCAGCAGTTACTCAGCGGTAGAGAACACTGAAGCTTTCTTT. As protein: CASSYSAVENTEAFF.

The chain joins TRBV28 to TRBJ2-1, with 9 bases lining up with TRBD2. The junction had 10 bases not matched to a gene; V was cut back by 10 bases and J by 6 bases. This CDR3 has 14 residues. Germline-derived CDR1 and CDR2 are MDHEN and SYDVKM. Written as DNA, the CDR3 is TGTGCCACTGGACGACTAGCGGACCTCAATGAGCAGTTCTTC. This codes for CATGRLADLNEQFF. Supplemented by reference TRBV28 and TRBJ2-1, the full variable domain reads DVKVTQSSRYLVKRTGEKVFLECVQDMDHENMFWYRQDPGLGLRLIYFSYDVKMKEKGDIPEGYSVSREKKERFSLILESASTNQTSMYLCATGRLADLNEQFFGPGTRLTVL.

The genes are TRBV4-2 and TRBJ2-7; 8 bases align to TRBD2. Trimming at V came to 4 bases and at J to 0 bases, leaving 5 bases not matched to a gene. The CDR3 consists of 15 residues. Germline lookup yields CDR1 LGHNA and CDR2 YNFKEQ. CDR3 amino acids: CASSLNGLASYEQYF. DNA of the CDR3: TGTGCCAGCAGCCTAAATGGACTAGCCTCCTACGAGCAGTACTTC.

The gene calls are TRBV5-8 and TRBJ2-1; D is possibly TRBD1 (5 bases). The CDR3 has 15 residues. Looked up from germline, CDR1 is SGHTS and CDR2 is YDEGEE. The V and J ends lost 0 bases and 4 bases respectively, with 11 bases between them. For the CDR3, the DNA is TGTGCCAGCAGCTTGGGCGACAGCATTTACAATGAGCAGTTCTTC. Its protein product is CASSLGDSIYNEQFF.

The chain links TRBV4-1 to TRBJ2-6, with D possibly TRBD1 on 6 matching bases. The ends were cut back, 4 bases at V and 0 bases at J, with 10 bases in the middle. Germline CDR1 and CDR2: MGHRA and YSYEKL. The CDR3 consists of 16 residues. CDR3 sequence (DNA): TGCGCCAGCAGCCCCCGGGACATCTCTGGGGCCAACGTCCTGACTTTC. Protein sequence: CASSPRDISGANVLTF.

The chain combines TRBV10-3 with TRBJ2-7; 13 nucleotides match TRBD2. The length of the CDR3 is 13 residues. The ends lost 10 bases at V and 6 bases at J; junction bases unmatched: 6. Per the germline V gene, CDR1 is ENHRY and CDR2 is SYGVKD. DNA for the CDR3: TGTGCCACCAAACTAGCGGGAGGGCGCGAGCAGTACTTC. Encoded protein: CATKLAGGREQYF.

The V and J genes are TRBV4-2 and TRBJ2-1; no reliable D call. This CDR3 contains 17 residues. V lost 0 bases to trimming and J lost 1 base, with 13 bases between them. Germline V gene data show CDR1 as LGHNA and CDR2 as YNFKEQ. CDR3 sequence (DNA): TGTGCCAGCAGCCAAGATCCCTCCCTCGGGTCCTACAATGAGCAGTTCTTC. Protein product: CASSQDPSLGSYNEQFF.

A word on this clone: At one of its ends the junction is not consistent with the germline gene, which may arise from a read error. The chain carries TRBV7-7 and TRBJ2-3; D is perhaps TRBD2 (5 bases). The CDR3 has 16 amino acids. From germline, CDR1 is SSHAT and CDR2 FNYEAQ (reference sequence). CDR3 amino acids: CASSLLAGPSTDTQYF. The CDR3 DNA sequence: TGTGCTAGCAGCTTATTGGCGGGCCCTAGCACAGATACGCAGTATTTT.

V usage is TRBV11-2 and J usage is TRBJ2-2; 10 bases align to TRBD2. The CDR3 has 16 residues. Germline V lookup: CDR1 SGHAT, CDR2 FQNNGV. Trimming removed 0 bases from V and 7 bases from J; junction bases left unmatched: 5. The CDR3 DNA reads as TGTGCCAGCAGCTTAGATCTAGCGGGAGTGGGCGGGGAGCTGTTTTTT. It yields the protein CASSLDLAGVGGELFF.

The rearrangement links TRBV9 to TRBJ2-1; possible D gene TRBD2, 5 bases. Trimming cost V 0 bases and J 1 base, with 8 bases left between them. This CDR3 spans 15 amino acids. Germline CDR1 and CDR2: SGDLS and YYNGEE. This CDR3 reads CASSVAGLSYNEQFF. The CDR3 nucleotides read TGTGCCAGCAGCGTAGCTGGACTGTCCTACAATGAGCAGTTCTTC.

The V and J genes are TRBV3-1 (or the pseudogene TRBV3-2) and TRBJ2-7; tentatively, D is TRBD1 (6 bases). Looked up from germline, CDR1 is LGHDT and CDR2 is YNNKEL (reference sequence). This CDR3 region has 15 residues. The V and J ends lost 1 base and 0 bases respectively, with 10 bases between them. The CDR3 spells CASSQGQESSYEQYF. The CDR3 region has the DNA TGTGCCAGCAGCCAAGGACAGGAGAGCTCCTACGAGCAGTACTTC.

The chain uses TRBV6-5 and TRBJ2-1; D call uncertain. Trimming took off 6 bases at V and 7 bases at J, with 7 bases between the two ends. The germline CDR1 and CDR2 sequences are MNHEY and SVGAGI. The CDR3 loop spans 11 amino acids. The CDR3 protein is CASSDSNEQFF. CDR3 bases: TGTGCCAGCAGCGATAGTAATGAGCAGTTCTTC.

This clone was found once. The chain couples TRBV6-6 to TRBJ1-4; the D is unclear. Germline CDR1 and CDR2: MNHNY and SVGAGI (reference sequence). This CDR3 region has 15 residues. V lost 3 bases, J lost 4 bases, and 12 bases lay in between. CDR3 sequence reads: CASSYSGFDNEKLFF. The CDR3 DNA is TGTGCCAGCAGTTATTCGGGATTTGATAATGAAAAACTGTTTTTT.

This rearrangement joins TRBV4-1 to TRBJ1-4; 10 bases map to TRBD1. The J segment lost 0 bases and the V segment lost 3 bases, leaving 10 bases of the junction unmatched. This CDR3 is built from 19 residues. The germline V gene encodes CDR1 MGHRA and CDR2 YSYEKL. CDR3 coding DNA: TGCGCCAGCAGCCAGGCCCCGGGAGACAGGGGGCCAACTAATGAAAAACTGTTTTTT. Amino acids: CASSQAPGDRGPTNEKLFF.

The chain is built from TRBV3-1 (or the pseudogene TRBV3-2) and TRBJ2-1; D not certain. The CDR3 runs to 12 residues. Germline lookup yields CDR1 LGHDT and CDR2 YNNKEL (reference sequence). Trimming left V 1 base short and J 9 bases short, with 7 bases between. The CDR3 spells CASSQAESEQFF. Here the CDR3 DNA reads TGTGCCAGCAGCCAAGCTGAGAGTGAGCAGTTCTTC.